The rows below give T cell receptor beta chains drawn from one sample of a study of CD8+CD57+ T cells in acquired aplastic anemia. TCRdb analysed the reads with MiXCR anew, one entry per CDR3 protein. The data hold around 150,000 distinct CDR3 sequences, with 45% to 55% observed a single time. The sequencing input was sorted CD4+, CD8+, or CD8+CD57+ T cells (not recorded which) from PBMCs. The source is a human donor with aplastic anemia. Each CDR3 is given with its conserved first and last residue. Each record gives: D gene, J gene, clone size, V gene, CDR3 DNA, CDR3 protein. D genes are given only for firm matches. Clone size is not always given. Where it is, it says once, few, many or a class for expanded clones.

>-|TRBJ1-4|many|TRBV24-1
TGTGCCACCAGTGAGGCAGGGAAGAGCGATGAAAAACTGTTTTTT
CATSEAGKSDEKLFF
>-|TRBJ1-1|-|TRBV10-3
TGTGCCATCAGTTCAACAACACAGGGTGGCACTGAAGCTTTCTTT
CAISSTTQGGTEAFF
>-|TRBJ2-7|-|TRBV7-2
TGTGCCAGCAGCTTAGGACTAGCCTACGAGCAGTACTTC
CASSLGLAYEQYF
>-|TRBJ2-3|many|TRBV12-3/TRBV12-4
TGTGCCAGCAGTCCCCTCCCAGATACGCAGTATTTT
CASSPLPDTQYF
>TRBD1|TRBJ2-5|many|TRBV19
TGTGCCAGTAATCGGGACAGTAGAGAGACCCAGTACTTC
CASNRDSRETQYF
>TRBD1|TRBJ2-7|few|TRBV12-3/TRBV12-4
TGTGCCTCAATGACAGGGAGCCACGAGCAGTACTTC
CASMTGSHEQYF
>-|TRBJ2-1|many|TRBV20-1
TGCAGTGCTTTGTGGACAGAGAGAAACAATGAGCAGTTCTTC
CSALWTERNNEQFF
>TRBD2|TRBJ2-7|-|TRBV4-3
TGCGCCAGCAGCCTCTCGGGGGGGTTCGAGGAGCAGTACTTC
CASSLSGGFEEQYF
>-|TRBJ1-2|many|TRBV20-1
TGCAGTGCTAGAATTGGGGAAGGTTATGGCTACACCTTC
CSARIGEGYGYTF
>-|TRBJ2-2|many|TRBV11-2
TGTGCCAGCAGTTCCAGCGAGATTACCGGGGAGCTGTTTTTT
CASSSSEITGELFF
>TRBD1|TRBJ1-3|-|TRBV6-1
TGTGCCAGCAGTCCCCTTACAGGGGAGGATGGAAACACCATATATTTT
CASSPLTGEDGNTIYF
>-|TRBJ1-5|once|TRBV20-1
TGCAGTGCATGGGTTTTGAGGGATCAGCCCCAGCATTTT
CSAWVLRDQPQHF
>-|TRBJ1-1|many|TRBV25-1
TGTGCCACCCGGGATGATGAAGCTTTCTTT
CATRDDEAFF
>TRBD2|TRBJ2-1|many|TRBV5-1
TGCGCCAGCAGAGGGGTCGGGGGGGACAATGAGCAGTTCTTC
CASRGVGGDNEQFF
>TRBD1|TRBJ1-6|-|TRBV12-3/TRBV12-4
TGTGCCAGCAGTCAACGACAGGGCGAGTCACCCCTCCACTTT
CASSQRQGESPLHF
>-|TRBJ1-5|-|TRBV2
TGTGCCAGCAGTGGGGGCACGGGGGTTCAGCCCCAGCATTTT
CASSGGTGVQPQHF
>-|TRBJ1-2|few|TRBV15
TGTGCCACCAGCAGAGGCGCAGATGGCTACACCTTC
CATSRGADGYTF
>-|TRBJ2-3|-|TRBV24-1
TGTGCCACCAGTGACCTCGTAGGAGATACGCAGTATTTT
CATSDLVGDTQYF
>-|TRBJ1-1|many|TRBV6-1
TGTGCCAGCAGTCCCCTGACAGGAGACCTAAACACTGAAGCTTTCTTT
CASSPLTGDLNTEAFF
>-|TRBJ2-7|few|TRBV6-1
TGTGCCAACAGTGAATGGGGAGGGCAGTACTTC
CANSEWGGQYF
>-|TRBJ2-3|many|TRBV12-3/TRBV12-4
TGTGCCAGCAGTTTTACCCCCAGGGGCGACGCAGATACGCAGTATTTT
CASSFTPRGDADTQYF
>-|TRBJ2-2|many|TRBV5-4
TGTGCCAGCCAGGTGACTACGTTACCCGGGGAGCTGTTTTTT
CASQVTTLPGELFF
>-|TRBJ2-5|-|TRBV7-8
TGTGCCAGCAGCTTAGCGCAGATGACAGGACAAGAGACCCAGTACTTC
CASSLAQMTGQETQYF
>TRBD1|TRBJ1-1|many|TRBV20-1
TGCAGTGCCGCTCTAACCCACAGGGGGCTGGCCACTGAAGCTTTCTTT
CSAALTHRGLATEAFF
>-|TRBJ2-7|-|TRBV4-1
TGCGCCAGCACCCCCCGGGCGGGTTACGAGCAGTACTTC
CASTPRAGYEQYF
>TRBD2|TRBJ2-5|many|TRBV30
TGTGCCCTTCGTAGCGGGAGGGAGACCCAGTACTTC
CALRSGRETQYF
>-|TRBJ1-4|many|TRBV10-3
TGTGCCATCAGTGAGTCTGGACAGTCCCTTGAAAAACTGTTTTTT
CAISESGQSLEKLFF
>-|TRBJ1-5|few|TRBV6-2/TRBV6-3
TGTGCCACCGCGATAACCTCAGGGTACGGGCAGCCCCAGCATTTT
CATAITSGYGQPQHF
>TRBD1|TRBJ2-3|-|TRBV12-3/TRBV12-4
TGTGCCAGCAGCACCGACAGGGGTGGTACAGATACGCAGTATTTT
CASSTDRGGTDTQYF
>TRBD2|TRBJ2-7|-|TRBV2
TGTGCCAGCAGTGAGGGGCTAGCGGGAATCTACGAGCAGTACTTC
CASSEGLAGIYEQYF
>-|TRBJ1-1|-|TRBV5-1
TGCGCCAGCAGCGGGGGGTTGGTGAACACTGAAGCTTTCTTT
CASSGGLVNTEAFF